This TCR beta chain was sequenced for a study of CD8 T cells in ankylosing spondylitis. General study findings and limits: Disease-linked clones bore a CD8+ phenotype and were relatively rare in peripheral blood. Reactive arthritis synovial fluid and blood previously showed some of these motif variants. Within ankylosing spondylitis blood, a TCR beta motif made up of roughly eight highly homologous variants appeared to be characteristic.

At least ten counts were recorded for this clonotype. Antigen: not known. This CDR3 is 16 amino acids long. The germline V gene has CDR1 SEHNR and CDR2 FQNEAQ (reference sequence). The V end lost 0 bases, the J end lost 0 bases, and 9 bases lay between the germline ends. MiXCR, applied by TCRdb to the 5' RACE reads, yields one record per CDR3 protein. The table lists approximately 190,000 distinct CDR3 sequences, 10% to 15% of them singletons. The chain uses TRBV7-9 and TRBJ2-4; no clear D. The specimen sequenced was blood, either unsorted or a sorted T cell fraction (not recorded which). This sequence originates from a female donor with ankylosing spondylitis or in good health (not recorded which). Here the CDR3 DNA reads TGTGCCAGCAGCTTAGCCGGGCAGATAGCCAAAAACATTCAGTACTTC. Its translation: CASSLAGQIAKNIQYF.